This T cell receptor (beta chain) derives from a study of cytomegalovirus exposure and HLA in healthy donors. Study-level points and caveats: V- and J-gene trimming in TCR beta was tied to a missense DCLRE1C variant by an analysis performed later. The classifier, whose performance was assessed in both the original and validation cohorts, reportedly diagnosed cytomegalovirus status with high specificity and sensitivity.

Germline V gives CDR1 SGHRS, CDR2 YFSETQ. The CDR3 loop spans 16 amino acids. The ends lost 3 bases at V and 1 base at J; junction bases unmatched: 2. Vbeta (60) and Jbeta (13) primers were used in the PCR. Method: immunoSEQ multiplex PCR; TCRdb's copy keeps in-frame clones and lacks some. The sample holds roughly 100,000 clones; under 80% are singletons and the top ten take about 9.3%. Turning to this clone: Its specificity is not known.

The source material was PBMCs. This rearrangement joins TRBV5-1 to TRBJ2-3, with 13 bases lining up with TRBD2. This TCR derives from a young woman in good health and CMV-seropositive. Here the CDR3 reads CASSWGLAGRTDTQYF. CDR3 coding DNA: TGCGCCAGCAGCTGGGGACTAGCGGGACGCACAGATACGCAGTATTTT.